What follows are 6 T cell receptor beta chains derived from one specimen sequenced in a study of blood T cell repertoires in COVID-19. Some clones are missing from TCRdb's copy, which holds only in-frame ones; the method was immunoSEQ multiplex PCR. The sample lists a few hundred thousand clones, 85% to 90% occurring once. Sequencing used PBMCs or T cells enriched from blood (not recorded which). The receptors stem from a woman under 30 who had recovered from COVID-19.

V gene TRBV21-1 combines with J gene TRBJ2-3; TRBD2, the table's D call, was not compared with the DNA. TRBV21-1 is an annotated pseudogene. The CDR3 consists of 16 residues. The CDR3 here is CASSKDGLAVGDTQYF. CDR3 in DNA: TGTGCCAGCAGCAAAGATGGGCTAGCGGTGGGAGATACGCAGTATTTT.

The table lists this clone with a count of one. This chain connects TRBV7-9 to TRBJ1-5; D is uncertain. The CDR3 runs to 12 residues. The germline V gene has CDR1 SEHNR and CDR2 FQNEAQ (reference sequence). V was shortened by 3 bases and J by 4 bases, with 4 bases between the two germline ends. Here the CDR3 DNA reads TGTGCCAGCAGCTTCAGTAATCAGCCCCAGCATTTT. Its protein product is CASSFSNQPQHF.

This chain connects TRBV28 to TRBJ1-2, with 9 bases lining up with TRBD1. There are 12 residues in the CDR3. Germline loops: CDR1 MDHEN, CDR2 SYDVKM. V lost 8 bases, J lost 14 bases, and 12 bases stayed unmatched. The CDR3 spells CASSAVGTGLTF. CDR3 DNA: TGTGCCAGCTCCGCCGTAGGGACAGGGCTAACCTTC.

The chain recombines TRBV2 with TRBJ2-3; D unclear. The CDR3 is made up of 13 amino acids. CDR1 is SNHLY, CDR2 FYNNEI, per germline. V was shortened by 4 bases and J by 3 bases, with 8 bases between the two germline ends. The CDR3 DNA follows: TGTGCCAGCAGTGTCGCGCAAACAGATACGCAGTATTTT. Residues: CASSVAQTDTQYF.

This chain joins TRBV18 and TRBJ2-2; 10 bases are a match to TRBD2. This CDR3 has 21 residues. V lost 9 bases to trimming and J lost 0 bases; unmatched junction nucleotides: 22. Germline-derived CDR1 and CDR2 are KGHSH and LQKENI. Written as DNA, the CDR3 is TGTGCCAGGCTAGCAGTGCCGGGACTAGCGCCGACTACAACGAACACCGGGGAGCTGTTTTTT. Its translation: CARLAVPGLAPTTTNTGELFF.

This chain links TRBV28 with TRBJ1-1, with D possibly matching TRBD1 (5 bases). The CDR3 extends over 16 amino acids. V lost 5 bases and J lost 4, with 20 bases in between. Looked up from germline, CDR1 is MDHEN and CDR2 is SYDVKM. Written as DNA, the CDR3 is TGTGCCAGCAGTCTAATAGGGATATCAGGGCGCACTGAAGCTTTCTTT. It yields the protein CASSLIGISGRTEAFF.